This T cell receptor (beta chain) derives from a study of OX40 agonist ivuxolimab in advanced cancers. Libraries were prepared by immunoSEQ multiplex PCR; TCRdb keeps only in-frame clonotypes and omits some of them. The data show roughly 13,000 clones, roughly 80% seen once. V lost 5 bases and J lost 3, with 10 bases in between. This CDR3 contains 13 residues. Germline assignment: CDR1 LGHNA and CDR2 YSLEER. This sequence originates from an adult with an advanced solid tumor such as melanoma, head and neck, liver or kidney cancer. This chain connects TRBV4-3 to TRBJ1-1, with D hard to call. Material: CD4+ or CD8+ T cells sorted from blood, obtained in a trial of the OX40 agonist ivuxolimab. The CDR3 nucleotides read TGCGCCAGCAGCGCCGACGGGGACACTGAAGCTTTCTTT. It specifies CASSADGDTEAFF.